This T cell receptor (beta chain) was captured in a study of blood T cell repertoires in COVID-19. Data came from immunoSEQ multiplex PCR; TCRdb stores just in-frame clones and leaves some out. The table includes roughly 300,000 clones, about 83% detected once. This CDR3 spans 13 amino acids. The germline V gene has CDR1 LGHNT and CDR2 FRNRAP. The V end was cut by 10 bases, the J end by 7 bases, with 19 bases between. V and J are TRBV12-5 and TRBJ1-1; D not resolved. The sequence was collected from a woman between 45 and 65 years old with acute or convalescent COVID-19. The sequenced material came from peripheral blood. CDR3 protein: CATLLGGIGEAFF. The CDR3 bases are TGTGCTACCCTTTTAGGAGGGATTGGTGAAGCTTTCTTT.